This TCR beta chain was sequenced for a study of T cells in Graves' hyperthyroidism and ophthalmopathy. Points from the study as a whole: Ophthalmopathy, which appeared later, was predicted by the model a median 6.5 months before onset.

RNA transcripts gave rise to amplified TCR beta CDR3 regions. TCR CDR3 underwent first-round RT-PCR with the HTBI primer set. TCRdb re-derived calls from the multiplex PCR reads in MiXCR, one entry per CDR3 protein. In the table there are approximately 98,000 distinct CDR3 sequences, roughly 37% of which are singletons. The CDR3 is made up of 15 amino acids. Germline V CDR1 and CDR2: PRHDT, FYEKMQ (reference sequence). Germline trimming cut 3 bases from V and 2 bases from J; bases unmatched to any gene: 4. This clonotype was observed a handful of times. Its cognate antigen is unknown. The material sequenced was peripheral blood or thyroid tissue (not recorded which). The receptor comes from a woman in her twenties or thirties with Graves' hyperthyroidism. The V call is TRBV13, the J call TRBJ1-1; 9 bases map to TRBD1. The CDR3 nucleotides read TGTGCCAGCAGCTTCGGGGGACAGGGAAACACTGAAGCTTTCTTT. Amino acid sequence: CASSFGGQGNTEAFF.